Below, 16 T cell receptor beta chains from the same sample are listed, as sequenced in a study of shared clonotypes between healthy human individuals. Sequenced by immunoSEQ multiplex PCR; TCRdb stores in-frame clones only, minus some. The sample lists about 460,000 clones, around 77% occurring once. The sample taken for sequencing was PBMCs. These receptors were obtained from a woman between 35 and 50 years old in good health. Some clones in this sample may be carry-over from other donors' samples.

The chain links TRBV7-8 to TRBJ1-5; D perhaps matches TRBD1 (6 bases). Trimming shortened V by 1 base and J by 5 bases, and 15 bases separated the two germline ends. CDR1 SGHVS and CDR2 FQNEAQ come from the germline V gene. The CDR3 is 16 amino acids. The CDR3 loop reads CASSLVGTGFDQPQHF. The CDR3 DNA reads TGTGCCAGCAGCTTAGTGGGTACAGGGTTTGATCAGCCCCAGCATTTT.

This chain connects TRBV7-6 to TRBJ2-1, with 7 positions matching TRBD2. The CDR3 length is 15 residues. Trimming removed 5 bases from V and 0 bases from J; junction bases left unmatched: 4. Germline-derived CDR1 and CDR2 are SGHVS and FNYEAQ. CDR3 sequence: CASSPGRTSYNEQFF. For the CDR3, the DNA is TGTGCCAGCAGCCCCGGGAGGACCTCCTACAATGAGCAGTTCTTC.

The J gene is TRBJ1-5, the V gene TRBV29-1, with TRBD1 as a possible D gene (5 bases). V was shortened by 5 bases and J by 6 bases, with 14 bases between the two germline ends. The CDR3 runs to 13 residues. Looked up from germline, CDR1 is SQVTM and CDR2 is ANQGSEA. CDR3 residues: CSVSQGQGQPQHF. The CDR3 nucleotides are TGCAGCGTTAGCCAGGGCCAGGGTCAGCCCCAGCATTTT. Variable domain in full (rest from reference TRBV29-1 and TRBJ1-5): SAVISQKPSRDICQRGTSLTIQCQVDSQVTMMFWYRQQPGQSLTLIATANQGSEATYESGFVIDKFPISRPNLTFSTLTVSNMSPEDSSIYLCSVSQGQGQPQHFGDGTRLSIL.

The sample holds one count of this clone. The CDR3 loop is CASSPRTGYGYTF. The DNA of the CDR3 is TGTGCCAGCAGCCCCCGGACAGGGTATGGCTACACCTTC. The V and J genes are TRBV5-6 and TRBJ1-2; TRBD1 agrees at 8 bases. The CDR3 spans 13 residues. Germline assignment: CDR1 SGHDT and CDR2 YYEEEE. Trimming removed 4 bases from V and 5 bases from J; junction bases left unmatched: 4.

The rearrangement joins TRBV4-2 to TRBJ2-3, with D possibly TRBD2 on 6 matching bases. V lost 0 bases to trimming and J lost 0 bases, with 7 bases between them. The V gene's germline CDR1 is LGHNA and CDR2 YNFKEQ. There are 15 residues in the CDR3. The CDR3 is CASSQEGTSTDTQYF. The CDR3 DNA reads as TGTGCCAGCAGCCAAGAGGGGACTAGCACAGATACGCAGTATTTT.

The chain links TRBV5-3 to TRBJ2-3; 8 nucleotides agree with TRBD2. TRBV5-3 is an ORF; its function is uncertain. J was trimmed by 4 bases and V by 3 bases; bases with no gene match: 10. CDR3 length: 16 residues. In DNA form, the CDR3 reads TGTGCCAGAAGCTGCCGGGAGGGCCTTCAGGCAGATACGCAGTATTTT. Its protein product is CARSCREGLQADTQYF.

The table lists this clone with a few counts. The genes are TRBV7-8 and TRBJ2-7; 9 bases align to TRBD2. Losses at the gene ends were 3 bases for V and 2 bases for J; bases not matched to a gene: 2. Germline V gene lookup returns CDR1 SGHVS and CDR2 FQNEAQ. The CDR3 length is 14 residues. The CDR3 loop reads CASSFASGAYEQYF. The CDR3, as DNA: TGTGCCAGCAGCTTTGCTAGCGGGGCCTACGAGCAGTACTTC.

This chain links TRBV11-2 with TRBJ1-1; no reliable D call. In germline, CDR1 is SGHAT, CDR2 FQNNGV. The V gene lost 1 base and the J gene lost 1 base, with 7 bases spanning the gap. The CDR3 covers 14 residues. As DNA, the CDR3 is TGTGCCAGCAGCTTAGGTAGTACGAACACTGAAGCTTTCTTT. Protein sequence: CASSLGSTNTEAFF.

This clone was seen repeatedly, ten times or more. Other nucleotide sequences in the sample specify the same CDR3. This rearrangement joins TRBV9 to TRBJ2-2; TRBD2 aligns across 8 bases. Germline CDR1 reads SGDLS; CDR2 reads YYNGEE. V trimming: 3 bases; J trimming: 6 bases; junction bases outside the gene matches: 10. The CDR3 totals 16 residues. In DNA, the CDR3 is TGTGCCAGCAGCGGTGCTCGGGGCGGGAGGCCCGGGGAGCTGTTTTTT. Residues: CASSGARGGRPGELFF. Based on the CDR3 plus reference TRBV9 and TRBJ2-2, the full variable domain is DSGVTQTPKHLITATGQRVTLRCSPRSGDLSVYWYQQSLDQGLQFLIQYYNGEERAKGNILERFSAQQFPDLHSELNLSSLELGDSALYFCASSGARGGRPGELFFGEGSRLTVL.

This chain connects TRBV19 to TRBJ2-7; 7 nucleotides agree with TRBD2. CDR1 is LNHDA, CDR2 SQIVND, per germline (reference sequence). The trim removed 1 base at V and 2 bases at J, leaving 11 bases unmatched. This CDR3 comprises 17 residues. The CDR3 nucleotides are TGTGCCAGTAGTATAGGATTCGGGGCTAGCGGAGCCTACGAGCAGTACTTC. Translation: CASSIGFGASGAYEQYF.

This chain uses TRBV5-4 with TRBJ2-2, with no clear D. Germline V CDR1 and CDR2: SGHNT, YYREEE (reference sequence). Trimming stripped 0 bases from V and 3 bases from J, with 6 bases between. The CDR3 runs to 14 residues. The chain's CDR3 is CASSLGSHTGELFF. CDR3 sequence (DNA): TGTGCCAGCAGCTTGGGGTCTCACACCGGGGAGCTGTTTTTT.

The CDR3 DNA follows: TGTGCCAGCCGCCTCGGGGGGATCGGGGAGCTGTTTTTT. Protein sequence: CASRLGGIGELFF. The V and J genes are TRBV6-6 and TRBJ2-2; TRBD2 aligns across 7 bases. Germline loops: CDR1 MNHNY, CDR2 SVGAGI (reference sequence). V shed 8 bases, J shed 7 bases, and the junction held 7 bases outside the gene matches. This CDR3 comprises 13 residues.

This clone was observed once. V usage is TRBV7-2 and J usage is TRBJ2-1; 13 bases map to TRBD2. Germline-derived CDR1 and CDR2 are SGHTA and FQGNSA. CDR3 size: 16 residues. V was pared by 5 bases and J by 10 bases, with 11 bases of the junction left unmatched. CDR3 sequence reads: CASSPGLAGVSGEQFF. CDR3 coding DNA: TGTGCCAGCAGCCCCGGACTAGCGGGAGTCTCGGGGGAGCAGTTCTTC.

The genes are TRBV7-9 and TRBJ1-3; TRBD1 aligns across 7 bases. The CDR3 consists of 15 residues. CDR1 and CDR2 from the germline V gene are SEHNR and FQNEAQ (reference sequence). Trimming removed 6 bases from V and 7 bases from J; junction bases left unmatched: 12. CDR3 in amino acids: CASRRDRAQPNTIYF. CDR3 nucleotides: TGTGCCAGCAGACGAGACAGGGCCCAACCGAACACCATATATTTT.

The gene calls are TRBV2 and TRBJ2-1, with D possibly TRBD2 on 5 matching bases. V dropped 7 bases and J dropped 7 bases, with 14 bases sitting between them. CDR1 and CDR2 from the germline V gene are SNHLY and FYNNEI. The CDR3 contains 13 residues. The DNA of the CDR3 is TGTGCCAGCAAGAGGGTAGTCGGGAATGAGCAGTTCTTC. This translates into CASKRVVGNEQFF.

V usage is TRBV5-4 and J usage is TRBJ2-5; D is unresolved. Trimming took off 3 bases at V and 5 bases at J, with 14 bases between the two ends. CDR3 length: 14 amino acids. Germline V gene data show CDR1 as SGHNT and CDR2 as YYREEE (reference sequence). CDR3 sequence (DNA): TGTGCCAGCAGCTCCGCGGTCCAAGGGGAGACCCAGTACTTC. This encodes CASSSAVQGETQYF.